This entry features one TCR beta chain sequence. This specimen belongs to a study of blood T cell repertoires in COVID-19. Study details: Sample material is recorded as cDNA or gDNA derived from T cells, B-cell-depleted T cells, or PBMCs.

TCRdb keeps only in-frame clones here, not all; method: immunoSEQ multiplex PCR. This sample has hundreds of thousands of clones, with 88% found just once. The CDR3 has 16 amino acids. Germline lookup yields CDR1 WSHSY and CDR2 SAAADI. Trimming at V came to 2 bases and at J to 0 bases, leaving 4 bases not matched to a gene. Input material: PBMCs or T cells enriched from blood (not recorded which). V and J are TRBV10-2 and TRBJ2-5; TRBD2 matches at 9 bases. The sequence came from a woman aged 25 to 39 who had recovered from COVID-19. The CDR3 loop reads CASSEMRGGYQETQYF. CDR3 bases: TGCGCCAGCAGTGAGATGCGGGGGGGTTACCAAGAGACCCAGTACTTC.